This T cell receptor beta chain was sequenced during a study of siplizumab effects on memory and regulatory T cells. Clones were read by immunoSEQ multiplex PCR, and TCRdb kept only the in-frame ones, dropping some. This sample carries some 100,000 clones, 94% of them seen once, and the ten largest clones take under 0.7%. This CDR3 has 16 amino acids. Germline-derived CDR1 and CDR2 are LGHNA and YNFKEQ. Trimming took 1 base from V and 1 from J, leaving 12 bases between them. Sequencing was carried out using Tregs sorted from blood. The rearrangement uses TRBV4-2 and TRBJ2-3; D is uncertain. The TCR sequence derives from a human donor in good health. CDR3 sequence (DNA): TGTGCCAGCAGCCAAGTAGCTTCAAGCGGCACAGATACGCAGTATTTT. It codes for CASSQVASSGTDTQYF.